Given below is one T cell receptor (beta chain) in context. No antigen is known for it. Every TCR beta cDNA library bore unique molecular identifiers. TCRdb recomputed calls from the PCR reads with MiXCR, one row per CDR3 protein. The sample has hundreds of thousands of distinct CDR3 sequences, about 40% seen once. These data are taken from a study of post-analysis software for immune sequencing data. Study outcomes and limitations: Samples from one preparation batch, clustered by F measure, grouped strongly together. Those with multiple sclerosis, the patient group, showed significantly lower normalized Chao1 diversity than controls.

The sequenced sample was blood. The clonotype originates from a girl between 5 and 17 years old with multiple sclerosis.

CDR3 DNA: TGTGCCAGCAGCAAATATAACCCTAGCCCATGCAATGAGCAGTTCTTC. This translates into CASSKYNPSPCNEQFF. The rearrangement joins TRBV21-1 to TRBJ2-1; the table names TRBD2, a call not compared with the DNA. TRBV21-1 is given as a pseudogene. This CDR3 region has 16 residues.